The clone carrying this TCR beta chain was picked up many times. Its antigen is as yet unknown. The germline V gene has CDR1 SGHDT and CDR2 YYEEEE. The CDR3 is made up of 14 amino acids. Trimming pared 0 bases from V and 0 bases from J, leaving 4 bases between. The data stem from a study of identical twins. Whole-study results and caveats: Cord blood beta clonotypes that were abundant carried fewer insertions, and memory repertoires showed no such trend. Invariant cells of the MAIT and iNKT types might have partly distorted the zero-insertion analyses.

Each cDNA held unique molecular identifiers, and template switching gave it a universal primer site. TCRdb itself ran the 5' RACE reads through MiXCR, one entry per CDR3 protein. The sample contains 550,000 to 700,000 distinct CDR3 sequences, just under 10% of which appear only once. The same data also contributed to another study, on yellow fever vaccine responses in identical twins. As that report states: A vaccine T cell response that seemed partly convergent and partly personalized was reported in twins.

The sample was PBMCs. The chain employs TRBV5-6 and TRBJ1-5; D call uncertain. The sequence was collected from a woman younger than 30 in good health. The CDR3 is CASSLGLSNQPQHF. CDR3 in DNA: TGTGCCAGCAGCTTGGGACTTAGCAATCAGCCCCAGCATTTT.